The rows below give T cell receptor beta chains drawn from one sample of a study of response to subunit inactivated influenza vaccine. TCRdb processed the RT-PCR reads anew with MiXCR; each CDR3 protein has one entry. The repertoire consists of about 830,000 distinct CDR3 sequences, with less than 20% occurring once and the leading ten covering approximately 11%. This material consisted of PBMCs from blood, taken more than 4 days after vaccination. These receptors originate from a man in his fifties who received an inactivated influenza vaccine. Each CDR3 is given with its conserved first and last residue. The order of the fields is J gene, clone size, D gene, V gene, CDR3 DNA, CDR3 protein. A D gene is named only where the DNA matches it firmly. Size tells how often a clone was seen (once, few, many) or the class of an expanded clone, and some rows leave it out.

J: TRBJ2-1
size: -
D: -
V: TRBV15
DNA: TGTGCCACCAGCAGAGATGCGGGCGGGATACCATTGAATGAGCAGTTCTTC
CDR3: CATSRDAGGIPLNEQFF

J: TRBJ1-1
size: -
D: -
V: TRBV7-9
DNA: TGTGCCAGCAGCCTGGGGGGGCGGGGATACACTGAAGCTTTCTTT
CDR3: CASSLGGRGYTEAFF

J: TRBJ1-1
size: -
D: -
V: TRBV4-2
DNA: TGTGCCAGCAGCCAAGCAATTGACACTGAAGCTTTCTTT
CDR3: CASSQAIDTEAFF

J: TRBJ2-5
size: few
D: -
V: TRBV7-2
DNA: TGTGCCAGCAGCTTCGGTAATACAGGGATTGGGGAGACCCAGTACTTC
CDR3: CASSFGNTGIGETQYF

J: TRBJ2-1
size: -
D: -
V: TRBV4-3
DNA: TGCGCCAGCAGCCAAGTCGGAGGGCCTAGGGGCAATGAGCAGTTCTTC
CDR3: CASSQVGGPRGNEQFF

J: TRBJ2-5
size: -
D: TRBD2
V: TRBV20-1
DNA: TGCAGTGAATCGGGAGGTAGTGGCGAGACCCAGTACTTC
CDR3: CSESGGSGETQYF

J: TRBJ2-5
size: -
D: TRBD2
V: TRBV20-1
DNA: TGCAGTGCAGGACTAGCGGGGGGGCCCCAAGAGACCCAGTACTTC
CDR3: CSAGLAGGPQETQYF

J: TRBJ2-5
size: -
D: -
V: TRBV18
DNA: TGTGCCAGCTCACCAGGGGCCAGGGGAGAGACCCAGTACTTC
CDR3: CASSPGARGETQYF

J: TRBJ2-1
size: many
D: TRBD2
V: TRBV12-3/TRBV12-4
DNA: TGTGCCAGCAGTTTAAGGGGACTAGCGGGAGCGGAGAGGAGCTCCTACAATGAGCAGTTCTTC
CDR3: CASSLRGLAGAERSSYNEQFF

J: TRBJ2-2
size: -
D: TRBD1
V: TRBV7-6
DNA: TGTGCCAGCAGCCCGGGACAGGGGGCGAACACCGGGGAGCTGTTTTTT
CDR3: CASSPGQGANTGELFF

J: TRBJ2-7
size: -
D: -
V: TRBV20-1
DNA: TGCAGTGCTAAGGACCCTAGCGTCGAGCAGTACTTC
CDR3: CSAKDPSVEQYF

J: TRBJ2-7
size: -
D: TRBD1
V: TRBV3-1
DNA: TGTGCCAGCAGCCGGACGACAGGGGTGAACTACGAGCAGTACTTC
CDR3: CASSRTTGVNYEQYF

J: TRBJ1-6
size: -
D: -
V: TRBV20-1
DNA: TGCAGTGGGAACAGGGATCTTAATTCACCCCTCCACTTT
CDR3: CSGNRDLNSPLHF

J: TRBJ2-3
size: -
D: -
V: TRBV7-8
DNA: TGTGCCAGCAGCTACCGTAGGGGAGCCGGAGATACGCAGTATTTT
CDR3: CASSYRRGAGDTQYF

J: TRBJ1-1
size: -
D: -
V: TRBV18
DNA: TGTGCCAGCTCACCCTCTACCAGTAACACTGAAGCTTTCTTT
CDR3: CASSPSTSNTEAFF

J: TRBJ2-7
size: few
D: TRBD2
V: TRBV29-1
DNA: TGCAGCGTTGGGGGGGGAAGCTTCTACGAGCAGTACTTC
CDR3: CSVGGGSFYEQYF

J: TRBJ2-7
size: -
D: -
V: TRBV7-9
DNA: TGTGCCAGCAGCCCCCACAGGGTCGCGAGGACCTACGAGCAGTACTTC
CDR3: CASSPHRVARTYEQYF

J: TRBJ1-5
size: few
D: TRBD1
V: TRBV20-1
DNA: TGCAGTGCTAGAGACCACAGGGGCGGGTCGAATCAGCCCCAGCATTTT
CDR3: CSARDHRGGSNQPQHF

J: TRBJ2-2
size: many
D: -
V: TRBV5-1
DNA: TGCGCCAGCAGCTTCCGGCAGGACTACACCGGGGAGCTGTTTTTT
CDR3: CASSFRQDYTGELFF

J: TRBJ2-7
size: many
D: TRBD1
V: TRBV7-2
DNA: TGTGCCAGCAGCTTCCGCGGACAGGGGGTTCACGAGCAGTACTTC
CDR3: CASSFRGQGVHEQYF

J: TRBJ2-3
size: -
D: -
V: TRBV5-6
DNA: TGTGCCAGCAGCCTGAGGGTCGGGGTCCCCACAGATACGCAGTATTTT
CDR3: CASSLRVGVPTDTQYF

J: TRBJ1-2
size: -
D: TRBD1
V: TRBV18
DNA: TGTGCCAGCTCACACAGCCCTACACCGATACAGGGGGATGGCTACACCTTC
CDR3: CASSHSPTPIQGDGYTF

J: TRBJ2-3
size: few
D: TRBD1
V: TRBV7-9
DNA: TGTGCCAGCAGACAGGACAGGGGAACAGATACGCAGTATTTT
CDR3: CASRQDRGTDTQYF

J: TRBJ2-1
size: few
D: TRBD2
V: TRBV7-9
DNA: TGTGCCAGCAGCCTTAGCGGGAGACCTTACAATGAGCAGTTCTTC
CDR3: CASSLSGRPYNEQFF

J: TRBJ2-3
size: many
D: -
V: TRBV9
DNA: TGTGCCAGCAGCCCCCATGGGGGGCGCACAGATACGCAGTATTTT
CDR3: CASSPHGGRTDTQYF

J: TRBJ2-3
size: few
D: -
V: TRBV20-1
DNA: TGCAGTGCTCCTAAGCGGTCAGATACGCAGTATTTT
CDR3: CSAPKRSDTQYF